These 27 T cell receptor beta chains were all obtained from the same sample, sequenced in a study of OX40 agonist ivuxolimab in advanced cancers. The repertoire was sequenced with immunoSEQ multiplex PCR; TCRdb's copy has only in-frame clones and lacks some. The data contain some 73,000 clones, about 86% of them singletons. The specimen was CD4+ or CD8+ T cells sorted from blood, collected in a trial of the OX40 agonist ivuxolimab. Receptors originate from an adult with an advanced solid tumor such as melanoma, head and neck, liver or kidney cancer.

CDR3 nucleotide sequence: TGCGCCAGCAGCATGGACAGGTACGCCTATGGCTACACCTTC. Protein: CASSMDRYAYGYTF. The chain is built from TRBV5-1 and TRBJ1-2, with 7 bases matching TRBD1. Germline V gene data show CDR1 as SGHRS and CDR2 as YFSETQ. The CDR3 is 14 amino acids. With 4 bases clipped from V and 4 bases from J, the junction kept 7 bases outside the gene matches.

The chain recombines TRBV6-4 with TRBJ2-3; D is perhaps TRBD2 (5 bases). The germline V gene encodes CDR1 MRHNA and CDR2 SNTAGT. V dropped 6 bases and J dropped 2 bases, with 15 bases sitting between them. This CDR3 spans 15 amino acids. The CDR3 bases are TGTGCCAGCAGCGCCGAGGGCTACCTCACAGATACGCAGTATTTT. It translates to CASSAEGYLTDTQYF.

The chain uses TRBV5-1 and TRBJ2-7; no firm D call. This CDR3 region has 13 residues. Deletions cut 0 bases from V and 6 bases from J, with 10 bases between. The germline V gene has CDR1 SGHRS and CDR2 YFSETQ. CDR3 coding DNA: TGCGCCAGCAGCTTGGATTCCGGCCTCGAGCAGTACTTC. Translation: CASSLDSGLEQYF.

As DNA, the CDR3 is TGTGCCAGTACGGGACAGGGTGCCGGGGAGCTGTTTTTT. The encoded protein is CASTGQGAGELFF. This sequence joins TRBV25-1 and TRBJ2-2; 9 nucleotides align to TRBD1. This CDR3 is 13 amino acids long. V trimming: 9 bases; J trimming: 6 bases; junction bases outside the gene matches: 5. Germline-derived CDR1 and CDR2 are MGHDK and SYGVNS.

This rearrangement joins TRBV27 to TRBJ2-1; no firm D call. Trimming stripped 1 base from V and 8 bases from J, with 6 bases between. The CDR3 spans 12 residues. The V gene's germline CDR1 is MNHEY and CDR2 SMNVEV (reference sequence). The CDR3 loop reads CASSLFGYEQFF. The CDR3 DNA sequence: TGTGCCAGCAGTTTATTTGGGTATGAGCAGTTCTTC.

This chain uses TRBV5-1 with TRBJ2-7, with D perhaps matching TRBD1 or TRBD2 (6 bases each). The CDR3 is 18 amino acids. Germline V lookup: CDR1 SGHRS, CDR2 YFSETQ. V was pared by 3 bases and J by 0 bases, with 22 bases between. The CDR3 loop reads CASSSSMMGGRSSYEQYF. In DNA form, the CDR3 reads TGCGCCAGCAGCTCTTCCATGATGGGGGGCAGGAGCTCCTACGAGCAGTACTTC.

Note on this clone: Germline and junction disagree at one end, which may indicate a read error. The chain joins TRBV28 to TRBJ1-1; unclear D gene. Germline loops: CDR1 MDHEN, CDR2 SYDVKM. The CDR3 covers 14 residues. In DNA, the CDR3 is TGTGCCATCAGTTGGGAAGTTTTGGGAACTGAAGCTTTCTTT. Its protein is CAISWEVLGTEAFF.

This chain joins TRBV5-8 and TRBJ1-6, with 9 bases lining up with TRBD1. Trimming at V came to 4 bases and at J to 8 bases, leaving 4 bases not matched to a gene. Germline CDR1 and CDR2: SGHTS and YDEGEE. The CDR3 length is 14 residues. DNA for the CDR3: TGTGCCAGCAGCCGCCGGGACAGGGATTCACCCCTCCACTTT. This codes for CASSRRDRDSPLHF.

The CDR3 nucleotides read TGTGCCAGTAGTATCCAACAGGACACAGATACGCAGTATTTT. Protein sequence: CASSIQQDTDTQYF. The V gene is TRBV19, the J gene TRBJ2-3; possibly TRBD1 for D (5 bases). The CDR3 totals 14 residues. The germline V and J ends were trimmed by 3 bases and 2 bases, with 9 bases remaining between them. Germline V gives CDR1 LNHDA, CDR2 SQIVND (reference sequence).

This chain connects TRBV28 to TRBJ2-6; 7 bases are a match to TRBD1. The CDR3 is made up of 17 amino acids. Germline CDR1 reads MDHEN; CDR2 reads SYDVKM. Trimming at V came to 5 bases and at J to 2 bases, leaving 9 bases not matched to a gene. CDR3 bases: TGTGCCAGCAGTCCCCACCATAGGGGGCCTGGGGCCAACGTCCTGACTTTC. The encoded protein is CASSPHHRGPGANVLTF.

The chain recombines TRBV2 with TRBJ1-5; weak D call: TRBD1 (5 bases). The CDR3 sequence is 14 residues long. Germline lookup yields CDR1 SNHLY and CDR2 FYNNEI. Trimming stripped 3 bases from V and 9 bases from J, with 15 bases between. This CDR3 reads CASSEGIRQGPQHF. CDR3 in DNA: TGTGCCAGCAGTGAGGGGATCCGGCAGGGGCCCCAGCATTTT.

The chain links TRBV27 to TRBJ1-3, with D possibly matching TRBD1 (5 bases). Per germline, CDR1 MNHEY and CDR2 SMNVEV (reference sequence). V was trimmed by 8 bases and J by 4 bases, leaving 12 bases between them. This CDR3 has 13 amino acids. CDR3 in DNA: TGTGCCAGCGGCAGGGCTCCGGGAAACACCATATATTTT. Its protein is CASGRAPGNTIYF.

The CDR3 protein is CASSLSPGQGGSPLHF. In DNA form, the CDR3 reads TGTGCCAGCAGTTTATCCCCCGGACAGGGTGGATCACCCCTCCACTTT. The chain has TRBV6-5 and TRBJ1-6; 8 bases match TRBD1. Germline lookup yields CDR1 MNHEY and CDR2 SVGAGI. V gave up 4 bases and J gave up 10 bases; unmatched junction bases: 12. This CDR3 is 16 amino acids long.

V gene TRBV5-1 combines with J gene TRBJ1-5; perhaps TRBD1 as D (5 bases). This CDR3 has 13 amino acids. V lost 2 bases, J lost 5 bases, and 8 bases lay in between. CDR1 is SGHRS and CDR2 is YFSETQ in the germline V gene. The CDR3 region has the DNA TGCGCCAGCAGCTTTTCGGGGGATCAGCCCCAGCATTTT. This encodes CASSFSGDQPQHF.

The genes are TRBV18 and TRBJ2-3, with 12 bases fitting TRBD2. Per the germline V gene, CDR1 is KGHSH and CDR2 is LQKENI. The V segment lost 6 bases and the J segment 5 bases; nucleotides outside the gene matches: 9. The CDR3 runs to 16 residues. CDR3: CASSPRLAGDIDTQYF. CDR3 coding DNA: TGTGCCAGCTCTCCCCGACTAGCGGGAGACATAGATACGCAGTATTTT. Drawing the rest from reference TRBV18 and TRBJ2-3, the complete variable domain is NAGVMQNPRHLVRRRGQEARLRCSPMKGHSHVYWYRQLPEEGLKFMVYLQKENIIDESGMPKERFSAEFPKEGPSILRIQQVVRGDSAAYFCASSPRLAGDIDTQYFGPGTRLTVL.

The J gene is TRBJ2-7, the V gene TRBV5-4; D call uncertain. This CDR3 is 14 amino acids long. The V and J ends lost 4 bases and 3 bases respectively, with 14 bases between them. The germline gives CDR1 SGHNT, CDR2 YYREEE (reference sequence). DNA of the CDR3: TGTGCCAGCAGCACCTTGAGCCAGAACTACGAGCAGTACTTC. Translation: CASSTLSQNYEQYF.

This chain uses TRBV2 with TRBJ1-2; the D is unclear. This CDR3 contains 11 residues. Germline CDR1 is SNHLY and CDR2 is FYNNEI. The ends were cut back, 5 bases at V and 8 bases at J, with 9 bases in the middle. CDR3 DNA: TGTGCCAGCAGTATAGGAGAAGGCTACACCTTC. Its translation is CASSIGEGYTF.

The chain has TRBV10-3 and TRBJ1-6, with a possible D match to TRBD1 (5 bases). CDR1 is ENHRY, CDR2 SYGVKD, per germline. Trimming pared 4 bases from V and 4 bases from J, leaving 11 bases between. This CDR3 has 15 amino acids. The CDR3 region is CAISGPGTYNSPLHF. In nucleotides, the CDR3 is TGTGCCATCAGTGGTCCCGGGACTTATAATTCACCCCTCCACTTT.

V usage is TRBV11-2 and J usage is TRBJ2-2; 7 nucleotides align to TRBD1. With 5 bases clipped from V and 1 base from J, the junction kept 7 bases outside the gene matches. This CDR3 spans 16 amino acids. Germline CDR1 is SGHAT and CDR2 is FQNNGV. The CDR3 region has the DNA TGTGCCAGCAGCCGTAGGGGGACAGAGAACACCGGGGAGCTGTTTTTT. Its protein is CASSRRGTENTGELFF.

To note about this clone: At one end the junction does not follow the germline gene, possibly because of a read error. CDR3 nucleotide sequence: TGTGCCAGCAGCGCCCCTACAGCTACCTCCAACAATGAGCAGTTCTTC. Translating it yields CASSAPTATSNNEQFF. The gene calls are TRBV9 and TRBJ2-1; D remains ambiguous. This CDR3 contains 16 residues. Germline V gives CDR1 SGDLS, CDR2 YYNGEE.

The gene calls are TRBV5-1 and TRBJ1-1; possible D gene TRBD1, 5 bases. The V end lost 4 bases, the J end lost 0 bases, and 13 bases lay between the germline ends. The germline gives CDR1 SGHRS, CDR2 YFSETQ. This CDR3 is built from 15 residues. The CDR3 bases are TGCGCCAGCAGCACCCATGACAGCATGAACACTGAAGCTTTCTTT. This gives the protein CASSTHDSMNTEAFF.

This chain connects TRBV11-2 to TRBJ2-1; 12 bases are a match to TRBD2. The germline gives CDR1 SGHAT, CDR2 FQNNGV. The CDR3 covers 14 residues. V shed 7 bases and J 7 bases; nucleotides not matched to a gene: 5. The CDR3 region has the DNA TGTGCCAGCACCACGACTAGCGGGAGTAATGAGCAGTTCTTC. Translating gives CASTTTSGSNEQFF.

This chain joins TRBV7-2 and TRBJ1-4; no clear D gene. With 1 base removed from V and 7 bases from J, the gap between germline ends came to 7 bases. Germline V gene data show CDR1 as SGHTA and CDR2 as FQGNSA. CDR3 length: 13 amino acids. CDR3 nucleotides: TGTGCCAGCAGCTTAGTTAGGAGTGAAAAACTGTTTTTT. Its translation is CASSLVRSEKLFF.

CDR3 residues: CASSVRPTDTQYF. DNA for the CDR3: TGTGCCAGCAGCGTACGTCCCACGGATACGCAGTATTTT. J is TRBJ2-3 and V is TRBV9; D call uncertain. Germline lookup yields CDR1 SGDLS and CDR2 YYNGEE. CDR3 length: 13 amino acids. Trimming left V 1 base short and J 6 bases short, with 9 bases between.

The count of this clone is one. V is TRBV7-3 and J is TRBJ1-3; no clear D. The V gene's germline CDR1 is SGHTA and CDR2 FQGTGA. This CDR3 is 17 amino acids long. Deletions cut 2 bases from V and 3 bases from J, with 17 bases between. CDR3 DNA sequence: TGTGCCAGCAGCTTAGCAGTTCTGTCGCCAGTTGGAAACACCATATATTTT. It translates to CASSLAVLSPVGNTIYF. Filled out from reference TRBV7-3 and TRBJ1-3, the complete variable domain reads GAGVSQTPSNKVTEKGKYVELRCDPISGHTALYWYRQSLGQGPEFLIYFQGTGAADDSGLPNDRFFAVRPEGSVSTLKIQRTERGDSAVYLCASSLAVLSPVGNTIYFGEGSWLTVV.

This clone was seen a few times. The chain carries TRBV19 and TRBJ1-5; D uncertain. V lost 5 bases to trimming and J lost 3 bases, with 14 bases between them. Germline V gene lookup returns CDR1 LNHDA and CDR2 SQIVND (reference sequence). The CDR3 runs to 15 residues. CDR3 sequence reads: CASSAVEGSNQPQHF. CDR3 DNA: TGTGCCAGTAGTGCGGTTGAAGGATCCAATCAGCCCCAGCATTTT.

The chain carries TRBV6-5 and TRBJ2-2, with D perhaps assigned TRBD1 or TRBD2 (5 bases each). The ends were cut back, 9 bases at V and 5 bases at J, with 13 bases in the middle. Germline V gene data show CDR1 as MNHEY and CDR2 as SVGAGI. The CDR3 covers 13 residues. The CDR3 nucleotides are TGTGCCAGTCGCAGAGGGGCGACCGGGGAGCTGTTTTTT. This sequence encodes CASRRGATGELFF.